One and the same sample provided the 31 T cell receptor beta chains below, sequenced in a study of blood T cell repertoires in COVID-19. The repertoire was sequenced with immunoSEQ multiplex PCR; TCRdb's copy has only in-frame clones and lacks some. The data contain 100,000 to 150,000 clones, around nine tenths of them singletons. Sequencing used peripheral blood. These receptors came from a woman between 50 and 59 years old with active or convalescent COVID-19.

The V and J genes are TRBV7-3 and TRBJ2-3, with D tentatively TRBD2 (5 bases). Trimming took 1 base from V and 6 from J, leaving 11 bases between them. Germline lookup yields CDR1 SGHTA and CDR2 FQGTGA. This CDR3 region has 14 residues. The CDR3, as DNA: TGTGCCAGCAGCTTAAGTAGCGCGGTTGATACGCAGTATTTT. Translating gives CASSLSSAVDTQYF.

The genes are TRBV18 and TRBJ2-1; TRBD2 aligns across 13 bases. CDR1 is KGHSH, CDR2 LQKENI, per germline. The V gene end was trimmed by 4 bases and the J gene end by 8 bases; junction bases not matched to a gene: 2. There are 14 residues in the CDR3. The CDR3 sequence is CASSLGLAGDEQFF. Here the CDR3 DNA reads TGTGCCAGCTCACTAGGACTAGCGGGAGATGAGCAGTTCTTC.

The rearrangement uses TRBV28 and TRBJ2-5; 7 nucleotides align to TRBD1. J lost 2 bases, V lost 7 bases, and 4 bases had no gene match. This CDR3 has 13 residues. Germline CDR1 and CDR2: MDHEN and SYDVKM. In nucleotides, the CDR3 is TGTGCCAGCACCTTGGGACAGCAAGAGACCCAGTACTTC. The encoded protein is CASTLGQQETQYF.

The sample holds a few counts of this clone. V is TRBV12-3 or TRBV12-4 and J is TRBJ2-7; a weak D match, TRBD1 (6 bases). CDR3 length equals 11 residues. V was clipped by 5 bases and J by 7 bases, with 9 bases between them. CDR3 DNA sequence: TGTGCCAGCAGTCGAACAGGGGAGCAGTACTTC. It is translated as CASSRTGEQYF.

This sequence joins TRBV6-2 or TRBV6-3 and TRBJ1-6; 7 bases fit TRBD1. With 2 bases clipped from V and 9 bases from J, the junction kept 4 bases outside the gene matches. The CDR3 has 14 residues. Per germline, CDR1 MNHEY and CDR2 SVGEGT. The CDR3 sequence: CASSYRGGGSPLHF. CDR3 DNA: TGTGCCAGCAGTTACAGAGGGGGCGGTTCACCCCTCCACTTT.

For this clone: Additional DNA sequences in this sample encode the identical CDR3. The rearrangement joins TRBV10-3 to TRBJ2-7, with TRBD2 matching over 8 bases. Germline V CDR1 and CDR2: ENHRY, SYGVKD. The CDR3 consists of 14 residues. V was clipped by 2 bases and J by 2 bases; unmatched bases: 2. CDR3 residues: CAISEREGPYEQYF. In DNA form, the CDR3 reads TGTGCCATCAGTGAGCGGGAGGGCCCCTACGAGCAGTACTTC.

This rearrangement joins TRBV7-3 to TRBJ1-3; no clear D gene. The length of the CDR3 is 13 residues. The germline gives CDR1 SGHTA, CDR2 FQGTGA. Trimming stripped 7 bases from V and 0 bases from J, with 7 bases between. DNA of the CDR3: TGTGCCAGCAACGGGGACTCTGGAAACACCATATATTTT. The encoded protein is CASNGDSGNTIYF. The full variable domain, with the rest looked up from reference TRBV7-3 and TRBJ1-3, is GAGVSQTPSNKVTEKGKYVELRCDPISGHTALYWYRQSLGQGPEFLIYFQGTGAADDSGLPNDRFFAVRPEGSVSTLKIQRTERGDSAVYLCASNGDSGNTIYFGEGSWLTVV.

This clone was counted between two and nine times. The rearrangement uses TRBV6-4 and TRBJ2-1; 10 bases map to TRBD2. Looked up from germline, CDR1 is MRHNA and CDR2 is SNTAGT. This CDR3 is 16 amino acids long. Germline trimming cut 2 bases from V and 0 bases from J; bases unmatched to any gene: 1. CDR3 amino acids: CASSDTSGTSYNEQFF. CDR3 DNA sequence: TGTGCCAGCAGTGACACTAGCGGGACCTCCTACAATGAGCAGTTCTTC.

The CDR3 DNA sequence: TGTGCCAGCAGCACCCTATCGCTTGGAGGGACAGATACGCAGTATTTT. Translating it yields CASSTLSLGGTDTQYF. The chain joins TRBV27 to TRBJ2-3, with D possibly matching TRBD2 (6 bases). In germline, CDR1 is MNHEY, CDR2 SMNVEV (reference sequence). This CDR3 is built from 16 residues. Trimming took off 6 bases at V and 3 bases at J, with 19 bases between the two ends.

This chain uses TRBV6-6 with TRBJ1-1; 10 positions agree with TRBD1. J lost 3 bases, V lost 2 bases, and 3 bases had no gene match. The CDR3 contains 15 residues. Germline loops: CDR1 MNHNY, CDR2 SVGAGI (reference sequence). DNA of the CDR3: TGTGCCAGCAGTTACCCGGACAGGGGGGACACTGAAGCTTTCTTT. Its protein is CASSYPDRGDTEAFF.

The chain has TRBV5-1 and TRBJ2-2; 7 bases are a match to TRBD1. Germline CDR1 SGHRS, CDR2 YFSETQ. V lost 0 bases, J lost 0 bases, and 5 bases stayed unmatched. This CDR3 comprises 17 residues. The CDR3 region has the DNA TGCGCCAGCAGCTTGGGGGTTCAGGGGGCGAACACCGGGGAGCTGTTTTTT. Translating it yields CASSLGVQGANTGELFF.

This clone was observed a few times. The J gene is TRBJ2-1, the V gene TRBV24-1; 7 bases line up with TRBD2. The CDR3 spans 15 residues. V shed 11 bases and J 5 bases; nucleotides not matched to a gene: 14. In germline, CDR1 is KGHDR, CDR2 SFDVKD. The CDR3 DNA reads as TGTGCCATCAGCGAGGGAGGGCCGGGCGACAATGAGCAGTTCTTC. Its translation is CAISEGGPGDNEQFF.

Turning to this clone: The junction shows a germline mismatch at one end, possibly a read error. The chain is built from TRBV9 and TRBJ2-1, with 11 bases lining up with TRBD2. Germline V CDR1 and CDR2: SGDLS, YYNGEE. The CDR3 sequence is 16 residues long. The CDR3 loop is CASSSRLAGSSNEQFF. The DNA for the CDR3 is TGTGCCAGCAGCTCACGACTAGCGGGGTCCTCCAATGAGCAGTTCTTC.

In this sample, this clone turned up once. The CDR3 nucleotides read TGTGCCAGCAGCCCACCCCCGTGGGACACGAGCACAGATACGCAGTATTTT. Translation gives CASSPPPWDTSTDTQYF. This rearrangement joins TRBV6-2 or TRBV6-3 to TRBJ2-3, with a weak D call TRBD1 (6 bases). The V end was cut by 6 bases, the J end by 0 bases, with 19 bases between. The CDR3 is 17 residues long. Germline assignment: CDR1 MNHEY and CDR2 SVGEGT.

The chain links TRBV11-2 to TRBJ2-1; 8 bases agree with TRBD2. CDR3 length: 16 amino acids. The V segment lost 1 base and the J segment 1 base; nucleotides outside the gene matches: 3. In germline, CDR1 is SGHAT, CDR2 FQNNGV. This chain's CDR3 is CASSLGTSRSYNEQFF. The CDR3 nucleotides are TGTGCCAGCAGCTTAGGGACTAGCAGATCCTACAATGAGCAGTTCTTC.

Of note for this clone: The junction departs from germline at one end; a sequencing error may be responsible. V is TRBV15 and J is TRBJ2-6; tentative D call: TRBD1 (5 bases). The germline gives CDR1 LNHNV, CDR2 YYDKDF (reference sequence). This CDR3 comprises 15 residues. In DNA, the CDR3 is TGTGCCACCAGCAGAGGAGGCTCTGGGGCCAACGTCCTGACTTTT. It is translated as CATSRGGSGANVLTF.

The J gene is TRBJ2-7, the V gene TRBV27; 9 bases line up with TRBD1. The V segment lost 3 bases and the J segment 3 bases; nucleotides outside the gene matches: 12. This CDR3 spans 17 amino acids. Per the germline V gene, CDR1 is MNHEY and CDR2 is SMNVEV (reference sequence). In DNA form, the CDR3 reads TGTGCCAGCAGTTTGTCCTCCCCCGGGACAGGGCACTACGAGCAGTACTTC. Protein: CASSLSSPGTGHYEQYF.

The rearrangement uses TRBV6-5 and TRBJ2-5; TRBD2 is a possible D gene (6 bases). CDR1 is MNHEY, CDR2 SVGAGI, per germline. The CDR3 runs to 15 residues. Trimming removed 7 bases from V and 5 bases from J, with 20 bases in between. CDR3: CASTPTGVGAETQYF. CDR3 sequence (DNA): TGTGCCAGCACCCCGACGGGGGTAGGGGCCGAGACCCAGTACTTC.

V usage is TRBV28 and J usage is TRBJ2-3; D perhaps matches TRBD2 (6 bases). This CDR3 spans 15 amino acids. Trimming cost V 6 bases and J 8 bases, with 21 bases left between them. Per the germline V gene, CDR1 is MDHEN and CDR2 is SYDVKM. The CDR3 spells CASRGGTDLPGTQYF. As DNA, the CDR3 is TGTGCCAGCAGGGGCGGGACCGATCTTCCTGGTACGCAGTATTTT.

The V call is TRBV5-4, the J call TRBJ2-7; TRBD2 matches at 14 bases. Germline-derived CDR1 and CDR2 are SGHNT and YYREEE (reference sequence). After removal of 4 bases from V and 1 base from J, the junction contained 4 bases not matched to a gene. This CDR3 has 16 amino acids. The CDR3 region has the DNA TGTGCCAGCAGCACTGGGACTAGCGGGAGATCCTACGAGCAGTACTTC. This sequence encodes CASSTGTSGRSYEQYF.

This clone was recorded only once. Other DNA sequences within the sample encode an identical CDR3. The chain joins TRBV6-2 or TRBV6-3 to TRBJ2-7, with unresolved D. Germline V CDR1 and CDR2: MNHEY, SVGEGT. This CDR3 has 12 amino acids. Between the trimmed V and J ends, which lost 0 bases and 4 bases, there was a span of 4 bases. The CDR3 loop is CASSYSSYEQYF. The CDR3 nucleotides are TGTGCCAGCAGTTACTCGTCTTACGAGCAGTACTTC.

The chain carries TRBV3-1 (or the pseudogene TRBV3-2) and TRBJ2-2; weak D call: TRBD2 (6 bases). This CDR3 has 15 amino acids. V lost 0 bases and J 4 bases, leaving 9 bases between the germline ends. Per germline, CDR1 LGHDT and CDR2 YNNKEL (reference sequence). This chain's CDR3 is CASSQDSGVTGELFF. Written as DNA, the CDR3 is TGTGCCAGCAGCCAAGACTCGGGGGTCACCGGGGAGCTGTTTTTT.

The chain has TRBV12-3 or TRBV12-4 and TRBJ1-1, with TRBD1 as a possible D gene (5 bases). With 4 bases removed from V and 4 bases from J, the gap between germline ends came to 7 bases. The CDR3 length is 12 residues. In DNA, the CDR3 is TGTGCCAGCAGTTGGGGGGGCACTGAAGCTTTCTTT. It encodes CASSWGGTEAFF.

The V call is TRBV18, the J call TRBJ2-7; 9 nucleotides align to TRBD1. Looked up from germline, CDR1 is KGHSH and CDR2 is LQKENI. The CDR3 length is 16 residues. V lost 2 bases, J lost 0 bases, and 5 bases stayed unmatched. CDR3 nucleotides: TGTGCCAGCTCACCATTAGGGACAGGGTCCTCCTACGAGCAGTACTTC. As protein: CASSPLGTGSSYEQYF.

The V call is TRBV7-3, the J call TRBJ2-6; 7 bases line up with TRBD1. This CDR3 is 16 amino acids long. With 5 bases clipped from V and 4 bases from J, the junction kept 8 bases outside the gene matches. Germline CDR1 SGHTA, CDR2 FQGTGA. The CDR3 bases are TGTGCCAGCAGCATCAACAGGGGCGGAGGGGCCAACGTCCTGACTTTC. Amino acids: CASSINRGGGANVLTF.

This chain connects TRBV12-3 or TRBV12-4 to TRBJ2-2; a possible D gene is TRBD1 (5 bases). Trimming removed 5 bases from V and 10 bases from J, with 5 bases in between. The CDR3 runs to 10 residues. The CDR3 protein is CASSGAELFF. CDR3 nucleotide sequence: TGTGCCAGCAGTGGGGCGGAGCTGTTTTTT.

The gene calls are TRBV19 and TRBJ2-1, with TRBD1 identical over 7 bases. Germline-derived CDR1 and CDR2 are LNHDA and SQIVND (reference sequence). After removal of 1 base from V and 9 bases from J, the junction contained 3 bases not matched to a gene. The CDR3 has 13 amino acids. The CDR3 region is CASSIVGGVEQFF. The CDR3 DNA is TGTGCCAGTAGTATAGTAGGGGGCGTTGAGCAGTTCTTC. Full variable domain (missing parts from reference TRBV19 and TRBJ2-1): DGGITQSPKYLFRKEGQNVTLSCEQNLNHDAMYWYRQDPGQGLRLIYYSQIVNDFQKGDIAEGYSVSREKKESFPLTVTSAQKNPTAFYLCASSIVGGVEQFFGPGTRLTVL.

This chain links TRBV25-1 with TRBJ2-3; 14 bases line up with TRBD2. CDR3 length equals 16 residues. Looked up from germline, CDR1 is MGHDK and CDR2 is SYGVNS. The V gene end was trimmed by 5 bases and the J gene end by 1 base; junction bases not matched to a gene: 2. The CDR3 DNA follows: TGTGCCAGCAGTCCGGGACTAGCGGGAGGCACAGATACGCAGTATTTT. It specifies CASSPGLAGGTDTQYF.

The gene calls are TRBV5-4 and TRBJ2-1; TRBD2 agrees at 8 bases. The V segment lost 3 bases and the J segment 6 bases; nucleotides outside the gene matches: 5. The CDR3 has 14 amino acids. Germline V lookup: CDR1 SGHNT, CDR2 YYREEE (reference sequence). DNA of the CDR3: TGTGCCAGCAGCTCGGGACTAGGATTCAATGAGCAGTTCTTC. It yields the protein CASSSGLGFNEQFF. The whole variable domain, filled in from reference TRBV5-4 and TRBJ2-1, reads ETGVTQSPTHLIKTRGQQVTLRCSSQSGHNTVSWYQQALGQGPQFIFQYYREEENGRGNFPPRFSGLQFPNYSSELNVNALELDDSALYLCASSSGLGFNEQFFGPGTRLTVL.

V is TRBV4-2 and J is TRBJ2-3; D may be TRBD1 (7 bases). This CDR3 has 13 amino acids. Trimming stripped 3 bases from V and 8 bases from J, with 12 bases between. The germline CDR1 and CDR2 sequences are LGHNA and YNFKEQ. As DNA, the CDR3 is TGTGCCAGCAGCCAGGAGGGGGCGGCTACGCAGTATTTT. It specifies CASSQEGAATQYF.

This clone has just a few counts. The J gene is TRBJ1-2, the V gene TRBV4-2, with 7 positions matching TRBD1. Germline V gene data show CDR1 as LGHNA and CDR2 as YNFKEQ. The ends lost 4 bases at V and 0 bases at J; junction bases unmatched: 2. This CDR3 region has 14 residues. This chain's CDR3 is CASSRQGSNYGYTF. CDR3 DNA: TGTGCCAGCAGCCGACAGGGATCTAACTATGGCTACACCTTC.